The next 24 T cell receptor beta chains were all read from a single sample in a study of T cell responses to AZD1222 COVID-19 vaccine. Generated by immunoSEQ multiplex PCR, the TCRdb table keeps only in-frame clones and is missing some. Of 130,000 or so clones in the sample, about nine tenths were seen once. Source: peripheral blood, taken 28 days after the second dose of the MenACWY control vaccine. The receptors come from an adult who received the MenACWY meningococcal vaccine as a control.

This chain joins TRBV19 and TRBJ2-5; tentatively, D is TRBD2 (7 bases). V shed 3 bases and J shed 5 bases, with 16 bases lying between them. Germline CDR1 reads LNHDA; CDR2 reads SQIVND (reference sequence). The CDR3 extends over 15 amino acids. CDR3 sequence (DNA): TGTGCCAGTAGTATCGGGGGGACAAACGGGGAGACCCAGTACTTC. It is translated as CASSIGGTNGETQYF. The complete variable domain, with remaining parts taken from reference TRBV19 and TRBJ2-5, reads DGGITQSPKYLFRKEGQNVTLSCEQNLNHDAMYWYRQDPGQGLRLIYYSQIVNDFQKGDIAEGYSVSREKKESFPLTVTSAQKNPTAFYLCASSIGGTNGETQYFGPGTRLLVL.

The chain combines TRBV28 with TRBJ1-2; a weak D match, TRBD1 (5 bases). Trimming cost V 2 bases and J 5 bases, with 12 bases left between them. The CDR3 runs 14 residues. The germline V gene has CDR1 MDHEN and CDR2 SYDVKM. The CDR3 reads CASSLIQGGYGYTF. DNA of the CDR3: TGTGCCAGCAGTTTAATCCAGGGAGGATATGGCTACACCTTC.

The chain is built from TRBV19 and TRBJ1-2, with unresolved D. The V and J ends lost 10 bases and 5 bases respectively, with 11 bases between them. This CDR3 is 11 amino acids long. From germline, CDR1 is LNHDA and CDR2 SQIVND (reference sequence). CDR3 loop: CATLTDYGYTF. CDR3 bases: TGTGCCACCCTGACGGATTATGGCTACACCTTC.

This chain uses TRBV7-2 with TRBJ2-7; D uncertain. The CDR3 runs to 15 residues. Trimming left V 5 bases short and J 0 bases short, with 14 bases between. Germline-derived CDR1 and CDR2 are SGHTA and FQGNSA. The CDR3 DNA follows: TGTGCCAGCAGCGCCTTGTCTGCTGGCTCCTACGAGCAGTACTTC. Residues: CASSALSAGSYEQYF.

The chain uses TRBV3-1 (or the pseudogene TRBV3-2) and TRBJ1-4; D is undetermined. The CDR3 contains 11 residues. Trimming pared 8 bases from V and 5 bases from J, leaving 6 bases between. Germline CDR1 and CDR2: LGHDT and YNNKEL (reference sequence). The CDR3 DNA sequence: TGTGCCAGCCTGTGGAATGAAAAACTGTTTTTT. It codes for CASLWNEKLFF.

The V call is TRBV2, the J call TRBJ1-5; the D is unclear. Germline CDR1 is SNHLY and CDR2 is FYNNEI. The V and J ends lost 7 bases and 3 bases respectively, with 13 bases between them. The CDR3 runs 14 residues. The CDR3 bases are TGTGCCAGCAATTCTTACGGGAACAATCAGCCCCAGCATTTT. Translation: CASNSYGNNQPQHF.

This chain uses TRBV7-6 with TRBJ1-1; TRBD1 might be the D (6 bases). Between the trimmed V and J ends, which lost 1 base and 8 bases, there was a span of 14 bases. The germline gives CDR1 SGHVS, CDR2 FNYEAQ. The CDR3 contains 14 residues. The CDR3 loop is CASSLVSLDREAFF. The CDR3, as DNA: TGTGCCAGCAGCTTAGTATCCCTGGACAGAGAAGCTTTCTTT. Supplemented by reference TRBV7-6 and TRBJ1-1, the full variable domain reads GAGVSQSPRYKVTKRGQDVALRCDPISGHVSLYWYRQALGQGPEFLTYFNYEAQQDKSGLPNDRFSAERPEGSISTLTIQRTEQRDSAMYRCASSLVSLDREAFFGQGTRLTVV.

The genes are TRBV5-1 and TRBJ1-5; D is perhaps TRBD1 (6 bases). The ends were cut back, 1 base at V and 1 base at J, with 12 bases in the middle. CDR3 length equals 16 residues. The germline gives CDR1 SGHRS, CDR2 YFSETQ. The CDR3 here is CASSLFPGASNQPQHF. In DNA, the CDR3 is TGCGCCAGCAGCTTGTTCCCAGGGGCGAGCAATCAGCCCCAGCATTTT.

This clone was counted a single time. The rearrangement joins TRBV7-9 to TRBJ2-2; TRBD1 aligns across 9 bases. The CDR3 sequence is 15 residues long. Germline V gene data show CDR1 as SEHNR and CDR2 as FQNEAQ (reference sequence). V lost 11 bases to trimming and J lost 1 base; unmatched junction nucleotides: 8. This chain's CDR3 is CAAIGQGMNTGELFF. The CDR3 DNA is TGTGCCGCTATAGGACAGGGGATGAACACCGGGGAGCTGTTTTTT.

The chain carries TRBV28 and TRBJ2-3; D uncertain. The CDR3 spans 12 residues. Germline V gene lookup returns CDR1 MDHEN and CDR2 SYDVKM. V was shortened by 2 bases and J by 9 bases, with 9 bases between the two germline ends. CDR3 sequence reads: CASSLTLLTQYF. DNA for the CDR3: TGTGCCAGCAGTTTAACCCTCCTAACGCAGTATTTT.

The rearrangement joins TRBV12-3 or TRBV12-4 to TRBJ1-5; D is ambiguous. V lost 6 bases, J lost 3 bases, and 6 bases lay in between. The CDR3 has 12 amino acids. CDR3 region: CASRLINQPQHF. The CDR3 bases are TGTGCCAGCAGACTCATCAATCAGCCCCAGCATTTT.

The V call is TRBV9, the J call TRBJ1-4; 11 nucleotides agree with TRBD1. The germline CDR1 and CDR2 sequences are SGDLS and YYNGEE. This CDR3 has 16 residues. J was trimmed by 4 bases and V by 4 bases; bases with no gene match: 6. CDR3 residues: CASSPGQGDFNEKLFF. Here the CDR3 DNA reads TGTGCCAGCAGCCCGGGACAGGGGGACTTTAATGAAAAACTGTTTTTT.

V usage is TRBV6-5 and J usage is TRBJ1-1; D not certain. The CDR3 consists of 14 residues. Trimming stripped 0 bases from V and 2 bases from J, with 7 bases between. Germline V gene lookup returns CDR1 MNHEY and CDR2 SVGAGI. CDR3 protein: CASSYSILNTEAFF. CDR3 bases: TGTGCCAGCAGTTACTCGATACTAAACACTGAAGCTTTCTTT.

This clone was picked up a small number of times. The V call is TRBV7-9, the J call TRBJ2-2; D might be TRBD2 (5 bases). CDR3 length: 16 residues. CDR1 and CDR2 from the germline V gene are SEHNR and FQNEAQ (reference sequence). The V and J ends lost 5 bases and 2 bases respectively, with 15 bases between them. The CDR3 DNA reads TGTGCCAGCAGCACCGTGGCGGGCCGAAACACCGGGGAGCTGTTTTTT. Translating gives CASSTVAGRNTGELFF.

This chain's CDR3 is CASSSQGVRKLFF. The CDR3 bases are TGTGCCAGCAGTTCACAAGGGGTCCGAAAACTGTTTTTT. The V gene is TRBV12-3 or TRBV12-4, the J gene TRBJ1-4, with TRBD1 as a possible D gene (5 bases). The V and J ends lost 4 bases and 10 bases respectively, with 13 bases between them. CDR3 length equals 13 residues.

The rearrangement joins TRBV11-2 to TRBJ1-1; weak D call: TRBD1 (5 bases). The CDR3 covers 13 residues. Germline CDR1 and CDR2: SGHAT and FQNNGV. V was trimmed by 3 bases and J by 8 bases, leaving 13 bases between them. CDR3 residues: CASSLRGTGEAFF. CDR3 nucleotide sequence: TGTGCCAGCAGCTTGAGGGGTACCGGGGAAGCTTTCTTT.

This clone counts as medium-sized. The chain joins TRBV11-2 to TRBJ1-1; no reliable D call. Germline V gene data show CDR1 as SGHAT and CDR2 as FQNNGV. The CDR3 has 14 residues. The V end lost 7 bases, the J end lost 0 bases, and 12 bases lay between the germline ends. The CDR3 loop is CASTDLPLNTEAFF. CDR3 nucleotides: TGTGCCAGCACAGACTTACCCCTGAACACTGAAGCTTTCTTT.

This chain joins TRBV13 and TRBJ2-1, with 8 bases fitting TRBD2. The CDR3 runs to 15 residues. The germline gives CDR1 PRHDT, CDR2 FYEKMQ (reference sequence). Trimming cost V 2 bases and J 3 bases; bases outside gene matches: 3. The CDR3 protein is CASSLLSGGYNEQFF. CDR3 nucleotides: TGTGCCAGCAGCTTACTAAGCGGGGGCTACAATGAGCAGTTCTTC.

The chain employs TRBV5-4 and TRBJ2-3; the match to TRBD1 covers 8 bases. This CDR3 has 14 residues. CDR1 and CDR2 from the germline V gene are SGHNT and YYREEE (reference sequence). The trim removed 1 base at V and 8 bases at J, leaving 6 bases unmatched. CDR3 region: CASSLRQGILTQYF. Written as DNA, the CDR3 is TGTGCCAGCAGCTTGAGACAGGGGATTCTTACGCAGTATTTT.

The rearrangement joins TRBV7-9 to TRBJ1-3; D gene unclear. The germline V gene encodes CDR1 SEHNR and CDR2 FQNEAQ (reference sequence). The CDR3 consists of 15 residues. The V and J ends lost 4 bases and 0 bases respectively, with 10 bases between them. CDR3 nucleotide sequence: TGTGCCAGCAGCTCGCCACGGCCCTCTGGAAACACCATATATTTT. Translation: CASSSPRPSGNTIYF.

The genes are TRBV3-1 (or the pseudogene TRBV3-2) and TRBJ2-1; D tentatively reads TRBD1 or TRBD2 (5 bases each). V lost 4 bases and J 0 bases, leaving 19 bases between the germline ends. The CDR3 loop spans 18 amino acids. The germline V gene encodes CDR1 LGHDT and CDR2 YNNKEL (reference sequence). The CDR3 protein is CASSPKITGTSSYNEQFF. In nucleotides, the CDR3 is TGTGCCAGCAGCCCTAAAATAACGGGGACGAGCTCCTACAATGAGCAGTTCTTC.

This rearrangement joins TRBV15 to TRBJ1-3; D might be TRBD1 (6 bases). CDR1 and CDR2 from the germline V gene are LNHNV and YYDKDF (reference sequence). The V gene lost 8 bases and the J gene lost 2 bases, with 19 bases spanning the gap. This CDR3 has 16 residues. The CDR3 region is CATSKILGGTGNTIYF. In DNA, the CDR3 is TGTGCCACCTCCAAGATCCTCGGGGGCACTGGAAACACCATATATTTT.

Comments on this clone: Other nucleotide sequences in the sample specify the same CDR3. The chain combines TRBV3-1 (or the pseudogene TRBV3-2) with TRBJ2-7; no firm D call. V lost 3 bases, J lost 0 bases, and 3 bases lay in between. Germline V gene lookup returns CDR1 LGHDT and CDR2 YNNKEL (reference sequence). CDR3 length: 12 amino acids. CDR3 in DNA: TGTGCCAGCAGCCAGGTCTCCTACGAGCAGTACTTC. Translated: CASSQVSYEQYF.

J is TRBJ2-3 and V is TRBV7-2, with D possibly matching TRBD2 (5 bases). Deletions cut 1 base from V and 0 bases from J, with 8 bases between. Germline V lookup: CDR1 SGHTA, CDR2 FQGNSA. The CDR3 totals 15 residues. This CDR3 is CASSLVASSTDTQYF. CDR3 nucleotide sequence: TGTGCCAGCAGCTTAGTAGCGTCTAGCACAGATACGCAGTATTTT.